The source of this T cell receptor beta chain is a study of OX40 agonist ivuxolimab in advanced cancers. Study in general: Patients received the agonistic anti-OX40 (CD134) antibody ivuxolimab. Intravenous ivuxolimab was administered to patients every 2 weeks at 0.01 to 10 mg/kg.

To note about this clone: Its antigen remains unidentified.

Only in-frame clones appear in the TCRdb table, and some are missing; sequencing was by immunoSEQ multiplex PCR. This table has more than 55,000 clones, about 88% appearing once. The ends were cut back, 7 bases at V and 8 bases at J, with 14 bases in the middle. Germline V lookup: CDR1 MNHNS, CDR2 SASEGT. CDR3 length equals 12 residues. Study-wide results and caveats: Dose levels from 0.1 to 3.0 mg/kg saw CD4+ and CD8+ blood T cells expand clonally by week 6.

The material sequenced was CD4+ or CD8+ T cells sorted from blood, taken in a trial of the OX40 agonist ivuxolimab. The rearrangement joins TRBV6-1 to TRBJ1-2; D is unresolved. The sequence was obtained from an adult with an advanced solid tumor such as melanoma, head and neck, liver or kidney cancer. The CDR3 DNA reads as TGTGCCAGCATGAGGGCAGCTGGAGGCTACACCTTC. The encoded protein is CASMRAAGGYTF.